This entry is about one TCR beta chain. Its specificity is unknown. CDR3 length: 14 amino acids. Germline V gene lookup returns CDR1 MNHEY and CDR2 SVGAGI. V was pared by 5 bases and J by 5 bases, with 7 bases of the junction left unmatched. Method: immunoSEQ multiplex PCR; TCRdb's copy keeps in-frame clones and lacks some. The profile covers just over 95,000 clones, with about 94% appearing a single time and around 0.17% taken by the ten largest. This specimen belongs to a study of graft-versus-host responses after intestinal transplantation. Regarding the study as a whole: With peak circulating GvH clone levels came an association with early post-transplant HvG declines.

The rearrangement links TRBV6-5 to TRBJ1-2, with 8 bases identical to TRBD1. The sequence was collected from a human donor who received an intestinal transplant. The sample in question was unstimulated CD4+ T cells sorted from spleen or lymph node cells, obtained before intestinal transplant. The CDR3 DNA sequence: TGTGCCAGCAGTAGGACAGGGTCGGAGTATGGCTACACCTTC. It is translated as CASSRTGSEYGYTF.